What follows are 6 T cell receptor beta chains derived from one specimen sequenced in a study of T cell responses to AZD1222 COVID-19 vaccine. Using immunoSEQ multiplex PCR, the repertoire was profiled, and TCRdb retains in-frame clones only, with some absent. The sample yields 95,000 to 150,000 clones, around 87% seen once. Here the sequenced sample was peripheral blood, taken on day 0 of AZD1222 vaccination. The origin of the receptors is an adult in good health.

J is TRBJ1-1 and V is TRBV18; D possibly corresponds to TRBD1 (6 bases). This CDR3 has 13 amino acids. The germline gives CDR1 KGHSH, CDR2 LQKENI. The V and J ends lost 5 bases and 4 bases respectively, with 11 bases between them. CDR3 region: CASSTGFGTEAFF. The CDR3 DNA sequence: TGTGCCAGCTCAACAGGGTTTGGCACTGAAGCTTTCTTT.

The V call is TRBV3-1 (or the pseudogene TRBV3-2), the J call TRBJ2-3; unclear D gene. Germline-derived CDR1 and CDR2 are LGHDT and YNNKEL (reference sequence). V was clipped by 0 bases and J by 7 bases, with 17 bases between them. CDR3 size: 16 residues. Here the CDR3 DNA reads TGTGCCAGCAGCCAAGATCACCTAGAAGTAGTAAATACGCAGTATTTT. Translating it yields CASSQDHLEVVNTQYF.

The chain is built from TRBV9 and TRBJ1-2; a possible D gene is TRBD1 (5 bases). The germline V gene encodes CDR1 SGDLS and CDR2 YYNGEE. The V end was cut by 3 bases, the J end by 5 bases, with 8 bases between. This CDR3 region has 12 residues. Written as DNA, the CDR3 is TGTGCCAGCAGCGCGGGGGTTTATGGCTACACCTTC. Protein sequence: CASSAGVYGYTF.

The J gene is TRBJ1-3, the V gene TRBV6-5; 7 nucleotides agree with TRBD1. Germline-derived CDR1 and CDR2 are MNHEY and SVGAGI. The V gene end was trimmed by 6 bases and the J gene end by 1 base; junction bases not matched to a gene: 6. There are 15 residues in the CDR3. The chain's CDR3 is CASRGSRGSGNTIYF. In nucleotides, the CDR3 is TGTGCCAGCAGGGGCAGCAGGGGGTCTGGAAACACCATATATTTT.

The genes are TRBV19 and TRBJ2-7, with 8 bases matching TRBD1. Germline V gives CDR1 LNHDA, CDR2 SQIVND (reference sequence). The CDR3 spans 15 residues. The junction had 6 bases not matched to a gene; V was cut back by 1 base and J by 4 bases. The CDR3, as DNA: TGTGCCAGTAGTATAGCTGCTGGACAGGGTTACGAGCAGTACTTC. Its protein product is CASSIAAGQGYEQYF. The full variable domain, in which reference TRBV19 and TRBJ2-7 provide the parts outside the CDR3, is DGGITQSPKYLFRKEGQNVTLSCEQNLNHDAMYWYRQDPGQGLRLIYYSQIVNDFQKGDIAEGYSVSREKKESFPLTVTSAQKNPTAFYLCASSIAAGQGYEQYFGPGTRLTVT.

The chain recombines TRBV4-2 with TRBJ1-4, with TRBD1 as a possible D gene (6 bases). Trimming stripped 0 bases from V and 8 bases from J, with 16 bases between. Germline assignment: CDR1 LGHNA and CDR2 YNFKEQ. The CDR3 runs to 16 residues. The CDR3 region has the DNA TGTGCCAGCAGCCAAGATCCCGGGGGGCGGGAAGAAAAACTGTTTTTT. It codes for CASSQDPGGREEKLFF.